What follows are 22 T cell receptor beta chains derived from one specimen sequenced in a study of blood T cell repertoires in COVID-19. The protocol was immunoSEQ multiplex PCR, while the TCRdb copy is restricted to in-frame clones and leaves out a portion. Seen here are around 370,000 clones, 90% observed once, and the top ten hold about 6.8%. Sequencing was performed on peripheral blood. These receptors were taken from a man aged 18 to 30 with active or convalescent COVID-19.

This chain connects TRBV2 to TRBJ2-4; perhaps TRBD2 as D (6 bases). The CDR3 runs to 14 residues. Germline V gene data show CDR1 as SNHLY and CDR2 as FYNNEI. V lost 8 bases and J 5 bases, leaving 16 bases between the germline ends. The CDR3 DNA sequence: TGTGCCAGCGTCAGGCTTTCGGGGGAAAACATTCAGTACTTC. Amino acids: CASVRLSGENIQYF.

A few counts support this clone. The chain uses TRBV30 and TRBJ2-1; D might be TRBD2 (6 bases). CDR3 size: 14 residues. The germline CDR1 and CDR2 sequences are GTSNPN and SVGIG (reference sequence). V was trimmed by 0 bases and J by 10 bases, leaving 16 bases between them. CDR3 bases: TGTGCCTGGAGTGTCGGGCGGGGTTCGGAGGAGCAGTTCTTC. It specifies CAWSVGRGSEEQFF.

There are a few counts of this clone. This chain joins TRBV5-1 and TRBJ1-6, with D uncertain. CDR1 is SGHRS, CDR2 YFSETQ, per germline. Deletions cut 2 bases from V and 7 bases from J, with 4 bases between. The CDR3 has 12 amino acids. The CDR3 region has the DNA TGCGCCAGCAGCTTCGGGAATTCACCCCTCCACTTT. This codes for CASSFGNSPLHF.

This sequence joins TRBV6-5 and TRBJ2-7; TRBD2 aligns across 8 bases. The CDR3 is made up of 16 amino acids. The V segment lost 0 bases and the J segment 3 bases; nucleotides outside the gene matches: 7. Germline CDR1 is MNHEY and CDR2 is SVGAGI. CDR3 DNA: TGTGCCAGCAGTTACTCCCTGGCGGGAGGTAACTACGAGCAGTACTTC. Residues: CASSYSLAGGNYEQYF.

The chain recombines TRBV24-1 with TRBJ2-3, with 11 nucleotides matching TRBD2. The CDR3 runs 16 residues. Trimming at V came to 3 bases and at J to 3 bases, leaving 4 bases not matched to a gene. In germline, CDR1 is KGHDR, CDR2 SFDVKD. CDR3 protein: CATSDARLAGTDTQYF. The CDR3 coding sequence is TGTGCCACCAGTGATGCTAGACTAGCGGGGACAGATACGCAGTATTTT.

This clone was picked up a small number of times. V usage is TRBV10-1 and J usage is TRBJ2-5, with TRBD1 as a possible D gene (8 bases). Trimming shortened V by 2 bases and J by 0 bases, and 22 bases separated the two germline ends. The CDR3 contains 19 residues. Germline assignment: CDR1 WNHNN and CDR2 SYGVQD (reference sequence). The CDR3 protein is CASSEPASRQGRDQETQYF. Here the CDR3 DNA reads TGCGCCAGCAGTGAGCCCGCCTCCCGACAGGGGAGGGACCAAGAGACCCAGTACTTC.

The J gene is TRBJ1-6, the V gene TRBV6-4; TRBD1 is a possible D gene (6 bases). CDR1 is MRHNA and CDR2 is SNTAGT in the germline V gene. The CDR3 runs 13 residues. The V and J ends lost 4 bases and 7 bases respectively, with 8 bases between them. The CDR3 nucleotides are TGTGCCAGCAGTGGTACAGGGAATTCACCCCTCCACTTT. Its protein is CASSGTGNSPLHF.

This clone has only a few counts. The chain carries TRBV2 and TRBJ1-4; 8 bases map to TRBD1. The V segment lost 0 bases and the J segment 8 bases; nucleotides outside the gene matches: 8. There are 16 residues in the CDR3. Germline V gene data show CDR1 as SNHLY and CDR2 as FYNNEI. The CDR3 here is CASSEAWDRWNEKLFF. The CDR3 DNA reads as TGTGCCAGCAGTGAAGCTTGGGACAGGTGGAACGAAAAACTGTTTTTT.

The rearrangement uses TRBV14 and TRBJ1-6; 7 nucleotides align to TRBD1. The CDR3 runs to 17 residues. The V gene end was trimmed by 2 bases and the J gene end by 7 bases; junction bases not matched to a gene: 11. Germline V gene data show CDR1 as SGHDN and CDR2 as FVKESK. The CDR3 coding sequence is TGTGCCAGCAGCCAAAACAGGGGTAAATTCCGGAATTCACCCCTCCACTTT. This gives the protein CASSQNRGKFRNSPLHF.

J is TRBJ1-1 and V is TRBV5-1, with 8 positions matching TRBD1. This CDR3 contains 15 residues. The ends lost 4 bases at V and 5 bases at J; junction bases unmatched: 10. Germline-derived CDR1 and CDR2 are SGHRS and YFSETQ. CDR3 loop: CASSGWRTGRTEAFF. DNA for the CDR3: TGCGCCAGCAGCGGGTGGAGGACAGGGAGGACTGAAGCTTTCTTT.

The CDR3 protein is CASSQDRVSIGYGYTF. In DNA form, the CDR3 reads TGCGCCAGCAGCCAAGATCGGGTTAGCATCGGCTATGGCTACACCTTC. The rearrangement joins TRBV4-3 to TRBJ1-2; unclear D gene. Germline-derived CDR1 and CDR2 are LGHNA and YSLEER. V dropped 0 bases and J dropped 4 bases, with 15 bases sitting between them. The length of the CDR3 is 16 residues.

This clone was observed a single time. The CDR3 nucleotides are TGTGCCAGCTCATCTACAGGGGGCACTGAAAAACTGTTTTTT. Translation: CASSSTGGTEKLFF. The chain employs TRBV18 and TRBJ1-4; 9 nucleotides match TRBD1. The V and J ends lost 5 bases and 7 bases, in that order; junction bases with no gene match: 5. CDR3 length: 14 amino acids. CDR1 KGHSH and CDR2 LQKENI come from the germline V gene.

With regard to this clone: This sample also contains other DNA sequences that code for the same CDR3. This sequence joins TRBV6-5 and TRBJ2-7, with a tentative D call TRBD2 (6 bases). The CDR3 totals 13 residues. Looked up from germline, CDR1 is MNHEY and CDR2 is SVGAGI. Trimming cost V 2 bases and J 3 bases, with 8 bases left between them. The CDR3 bases are TGTGCCAGCAGTTACCGGGGAGGCTACGAGCAGTACTTC. Protein: CASSYRGGYEQYF.

In DNA form, the CDR3 reads TGTGCCAGCAGCCTAAGGGGACAGGGGAACACTGAAGCTTTCTTT. It specifies CASSLRGQGNTEAFF. The chain is built from TRBV7-2 and TRBJ1-1, with TRBD1 identical over 9 bases. The CDR3 spans 15 residues. Unmatched junction bases numbered 5, after V lost 5 bases and J lost 1 base. In germline, CDR1 is SGHTA, CDR2 FQGNSA.

This chain uses TRBV12-5 with TRBJ2-3; 7 bases are shared with TRBD1. The CDR3 is 13 residues long. V lost 6 bases and J lost 3; bases outside the gene matches: 3. Germline CDR1 LGHNT, CDR2 FRNRAP. The CDR3 coding sequence is TGTGCTAGTGGAAGACAGGGAACAGATACGCAGTATTTT. It yields the protein CASGRQGTDTQYF.

The chain uses TRBV25-1 and TRBJ2-3; D is perhaps TRBD2 (5 bases). Trimming took off 4 bases at V and 0 bases at J, with 14 bases between the two ends. The CDR3 sequence is 16 residues long. Germline-derived CDR1 and CDR2 are MGHDK and SYGVNS. CDR3 sequence (DNA): TGTGCCAGCAGTGGACGGGGTGCCTATAGCACAGATACGCAGTATTTT. Translation: CASSGRGAYSTDTQYF.

This clone was observed once. This rearrangement joins TRBV6-1 to TRBJ2-7, with 7 bases lining up with TRBD1. Per the germline V gene, CDR1 is MNHNS and CDR2 is SASEGT. CDR3 length: 13 residues. Losses at the gene ends were 3 bases for V and 5 bases for J; bases not matched to a gene: 4. For the CDR3, the DNA is TGTGCCAGCAGTGACCAACAGGGGAACGAGCAGTACTTC. Translation: CASSDQQGNEQYF.

This clone was seen a single time. V and J are TRBV5-1 and TRBJ2-3; 11 bases are a match to TRBD2. The CDR3 totals 16 residues. The germline CDR1 and CDR2 sequences are SGHRS and YFSETQ. V was clipped by 5 bases and J by 1 base; unmatched bases: 6. CDR3: CASRSGTSGGTDTQYF. The CDR3 DNA sequence: TGCGCCAGCAGGTCCGGGACTAGCGGTGGCACAGATACGCAGTATTTT.

This clone has only one observation. V usage is TRBV9 and J usage is TRBJ1-3; possible D gene TRBD1, 6 bases. Germline loops: CDR1 SGDLS, CDR2 YYNGEE. The germline V and J ends were trimmed by 2 bases and 6 bases, with 15 bases remaining between them. The length of the CDR3 is 15 residues. In nucleotides, the CDR3 is TGTGCCAGCAGCGTGGCAGTGGGGGCAGTAAACACCATATATTTT. Its translation: CASSVAVGAVNTIYF.

CDR3 nucleotides: TGCAGCGGGCGGGGACTAGTATCCAATGAGCAGTTCTTC. This translates into CSGRGLVSNEQFF. This chain joins TRBV29-1 and TRBJ2-1, with 8 nucleotides matching TRBD2. CDR3 length: 13 residues. Germline V gives CDR1 SQVTM, CDR2 ANQGSEA. Trimming took 7 bases from V and 6 from J; bases not matched to a gene: 8.

The chain carries TRBV6-2 or TRBV6-3 and TRBJ1-1; 9 bases agree with TRBD1. After removal of 4 bases from V and 6 bases from J, the junction contained 9 bases not matched to a gene. The CDR3 has 15 residues. Germline V CDR1 and CDR2: MNHEY, SVGEGT. CDR3 sequence: CASSFMRTGVAEAFF. The CDR3 DNA follows: TGTGCCAGCAGTTTTATGAGGACAGGGGTCGCTGAAGCTTTCTTT.

The rearrangement uses TRBV6-4 and TRBJ1-2; 8 bases map to TRBD1. The CDR3 is 16 amino acids. V trimming: 6 bases; J trimming: 7 bases; junction bases outside the gene matches: 16. Germline V gene sequence: CDR1 MRHNA, CDR2 SNTAGT. The CDR3 sequence: CASRQKEGTGLSGYTF. The CDR3, as DNA: TGTGCCAGCAGACAAAAAGAGGGGACAGGATTATCTGGCTACACCTTC.